This paragraph covers one T cell receptor beta chain sequence. This sample was taken from a study of T cell responses to AZD1222 COVID-19 vaccine. Clones were sequenced by immunoSEQ multiplex PCR, and TCRdb holds only the in-frame ones, with some missing. The sample lists some 130,000 clones, more than 85% occurring once. Trimming removed 1 base from V and 2 bases from J; junction bases left unmatched: 1. There are 14 residues in the CDR3. Germline CDR1 GTSNPN, CDR2 SVGIG (reference sequence). The chain uses TRBV30 and TRBJ1-5; 8 positions match TRBD1. This specimen was peripheral blood, taken 28 days after the second AZD1222 dose. This clonotype originated in an adult who received the AZD1222 COVID-19 vaccine. The CDR3 DNA follows: TGTGCCTGGAGTGACAGGGGGGGCAATCAGCCCCAGCATTTT. Translated, it gives CAWSDRGGNQPQHF.